This T cell receptor beta chain derives from a study of T cell repertoires in cytomegalovirus infection. Study-level information: It was recently identified HLA-C-restricted and well-studied HLA-B-restricted CMV epitopes that the study used. Evidence of both CMV infection and a matching HLA type came from public TCR beta signatures.

TCRdb recomputed calls from the reads with MiXCR, one row per CDR3 protein. The top ten clones hold 9.5% to 15% of a sample with about 830,000 distinct CDR3 sequences, less than 35% of them seen once. Findings and caveats of the study: Using cumulative public TCR beta family frequency, the authors identified those who carried CMV together with the relevant HLA.

This clonotype occurred a few times. Its antigen is unidentified. The CDR3 length is 16 residues. CDR1 is WSHSY and CDR2 is SAAADI in the germline V gene. V was clipped by 2 bases and J by 4 bases, with 15 bases between them. The source material was cultured CD8+ T cells from PBMCs, sampled from culture after CMV antigen stimulation. This TCR came from a human donor in good health (CMV status not recorded). Some clones in this sample may be carry-over from other donors' samples. J is TRBJ2-4 and V is TRBV10-2, with D possibly being TRBD1 (6 bases). CDR3 nucleotides: TGCGCCAGCAGTGAGCAGGGGCCGGCGCTAAAAAACATTCAGTACTTC. It yields the protein CASSEQGPALKNIQYF.